This entry concerns a single T cell receptor beta chain. Only in-frame clones appear in the TCRdb table, and some are missing; sequencing was by immunoSEQ multiplex PCR. Of under 85,000 clones listed, approximately 96% are singletons. This record comes from a study of technical replicates of blood from a few donors. Germline V gene sequence: CDR1 MNHEY, CDR2 SMNVEV (reference sequence). Trimming shortened V by 1 base and J by 4 bases, and 7 bases separated the two germline ends. The CDR3 has 13 amino acids. The rearrangement links TRBV27 to TRBJ1-1; D is uncertain. The specimen sequenced was T cells isolated from PBMCs. This clonotype originated in a human donor in good health. The CDR3 here is CASSLYSGTEAFF. CDR3 coding DNA: TGTGCCAGCAGTTTATACTCCGGCACTGAAGCTTTCTTT.